These 24 T cell receptor beta chains share one sample of origin, sequenced in a study of molecular identifiers for immune sequencing clone quantification. One entry per CDR3 protein results from TCRdb running MiXCR on the PCR reads. The top ten clones hold approximately 0.75% of a sample with approximately 680,000 distinct CDR3 sequences, 25% of them seen once. The sequencing input was naive CD8+ T cells from blood, with Jurkat cell RNA spiked in. Indicated subset: FACS-sorted CD8+CD4-CCR7+CD45RA+ naive T cells. The receptors were sampled from a human donor in good health. Some libraries in this study had Jurkat cell RNA spiked in.

The chain combines TRBV7-9 with TRBJ1-2; D call uncertain. Trimming stripped 8 bases from V and 2 bases from J, with 15 bases between. Germline lookup yields CDR1 SEHNR and CDR2 FQNEAQ (reference sequence). This CDR3 comprises 14 residues. The CDR3 region has the DNA TGTGCCAGCTCCGAGGCCTGGGAGAACTATGGCTACACCTTC. This codes for CASSEAWENYGYTF.

The rearrangement uses TRBV19 and TRBJ2-1; 7 bases are shared with TRBD1. CDR1 and CDR2 (germline): LNHDA, SQIVND (reference sequence). This CDR3 has 14 residues. V shed 7 bases and J 4 bases; nucleotides not matched to a gene: 7. CDR3 in DNA: TGTGCCAGTACACCCGGGACAGCTTACAATGAGCAGTTCTTC. It specifies CASTPGTAYNEQFF.

This clonotype was counted between two and nine times. A much more abundant neighbour one base away suggests this may be a read error. The chain links TRBV2 to TRBJ1-4; unclear D gene. CDR1 is SNHLY, CDR2 FYNNEI, per germline. There are 11 residues in the CDR3. CDR3 nucleotides: TGTGCCAGCAGTGAAGAGGAAAAACTGTTGTTT. It is translated as CASSEEEKLLF.

The V call is TRBV4-3, the J call TRBJ2-7; TRBD2 might be the D (6 bases). V was clipped by 0 bases and J by 3 bases, with 9 bases between them. CDR1 is LGHNA, CDR2 YSLEER, per germline. The CDR3 consists of 14 residues. CDR3 nucleotides: TGCGCCAGCAGCCAAGAGGGGGGTATCTACGAGCAGTACTTC. Its protein is CASSQEGGIYEQYF.

The sample holds a few counts of this clonotype. A much larger clone sits a single nucleotide away, making a read error possible. V is TRBV28 and J is TRBJ2-3; the D gene is possibly TRBD2 (6 bases). CDR3 length equals 14 residues. Germline CDR1 reads MDHEN; CDR2 reads SYDVKM. The CDR3 region is CASSSTGVSDTHYF. In nucleotides, the CDR3 is TGTGCCAGCAGTTCTACGGGAGTGTCAGATACGCATTATTTT.

A single count supports this clonotype. A clone one base away is much larger, so this may be a read error. The chain combines TRBV30 with TRBJ1-1, with D unresolved. Trimming cost V 0 bases and J 6 bases, with 17 bases left between them. The germline V gene has CDR1 GTSNPN and CDR2 SVGIG (reference sequence). CDR3 length: 15 residues. The CDR3 protein is CAWSVLGLSNAEAFF. The CDR3 coding sequence is TGTGCCTGGAGTGTACTAGGTCTGTCTAACGCTGAAGCTTTCTTT.

This clonotype was counted at least ten times. This chain links TRBV5-4 with TRBJ1-1; D might be TRBD1 (5 bases). The V and J ends lost 0 bases and 3 bases respectively, with 9 bases between them. Germline CDR1 and CDR2: SGHNT and YYREEE (reference sequence). The CDR3 consists of 14 residues. CDR3 region: CASSLEGFDTEAFF. Here the CDR3 DNA reads TGTGCCAGCAGCTTGGAGGGGTTCGACACTGAAGCTTTCTTT.

Only a few counts were recorded for this clonotype. This sequence joins TRBV19 and TRBJ1-1; possible D gene TRBD1, 5 bases. Trimming left V 0 bases short and J 5 bases short, with 10 bases between. The CDR3 totals 14 residues. CDR1 and CDR2 from the germline V gene are LNHDA and SQIVND (reference sequence). CDR3 amino acids: CASSIDRGKTEAFF. CDR3 bases: TGTGCCAGTAGTATAGATCGGGGGAAGACTGAAGCTTTCTTT.

With respect to this clonotype: One junction end does not reproduce the germline sequence, and a read error may be involved. CDR3 coding DNA: TGTGCCAGCATGGCGGATCACACTGAAACTTTCTTT. This gives the protein CASMADHTETFF. The chain couples TRBV2 to TRBJ1-1; D unclear. This CDR3 comprises 12 residues. Germline CDR1 SNHLY, CDR2 FYNNEI.

The gene calls are TRBV2 and TRBJ2-5; TRBD2 aligns across 13 bases. Trimming at V came to 5 bases and at J to 2 bases, leaving 17 bases not matched to a gene. CDR1 and CDR2 from the germline V gene are SNHLY and FYNNEI. The CDR3 has 20 amino acids. CDR3 in DNA: TGTGCCAGCAGTTCAGATTTTCCTGGACTAGCGGGGGAGGAACAAGAGACCCAGTACTTC. Amino acid sequence: CASSSDFPGLAGEEQETQYF.

This clonotype was seen repeatedly, ten times or more. V and J are TRBV30 and TRBJ2-5; D is unresolved. The ends were cut back, 0 bases at V and 5 bases at J, with 10 bases in the middle. CDR1 is GTSNPN and CDR2 is SVGIG in the germline V gene (reference sequence). This CDR3 has 13 residues. Here the CDR3 reads CAWSVLGVETQYF. The CDR3 region has the DNA TGTGCCTGGAGTGTACTTGGTGTGGAGACCCAGTACTTC.

A remark on this clonotype: An end of the junction differs from the germline gene, which may be a read error. The V call is TRBV9, the J call TRBJ2-3, with a tentative D call TRBD2 (6 bases). Germline CDR1 SGDLS, CDR2 YYNGEE. The CDR3 covers 16 residues. In nucleotides, the CDR3 is TGTGCCAGCAGCTTTTCCGGGACTGGCGCCACAAATACGCAGTATTTT. Translating gives CASSFSGTGATNTQYF.

As regards this clonotype: One base away lies a much larger clone, so this may be a sequencing read error. The rearrangement joins TRBV7-9 to TRBJ2-4; D might be TRBD2 (5 bases). The CDR3 has 19 amino acids. CDR1 and CDR2 from the germline V gene are SEHNR and FQNEAQ (reference sequence). Here the CDR3 DNA reads TGTGCCAGCAGCCCCGTAAGCCTCCGCGGGCCGCTAGCCAATAACATTCAGTACTTC. This gives the protein CASSPVSLRGPLANNIQYF. The full variable domain, its missing parts supplied by reference TRBV7-9 and TRBJ2-4, is DTGVSQNPRHKITKRGQNVTFRCDPISEHNRLYWYRQTLGQGPEFLTYFQNEAQLEKSRLLSDRFSAERPKGSFSTLEIQRTEQGDSAMYLCASSPVSLRGPLANNIQYFGAGTRLSVL.

Comments on this clonotype: This may come from a read error, since a much larger clone is one base off. V is TRBV7-2 and J is TRBJ2-7; 7 bases map to TRBD1. CDR1 is SGHTA and CDR2 is FQGNSA in the germline V gene. This CDR3 comprises 15 residues. In nucleotides, the CDR3 is TGTGCCAGCGGCTTTCTTCCTCACAGGGGTAGCGAGCAGTACTTC. Encoded protein: CASGFLPHRGSEQYF.

This clonotype occurred a few times. The chain uses TRBV7-2 and TRBJ1-2; 7 bases are a match to TRBD1. The V segment lost 8 bases and the J segment 0 bases; nucleotides outside the gene matches: 6. CDR3 length: 14 amino acids. CDR1 and CDR2 (germline): SGHTA, FQGNSA. CDR3 nucleotides: TGTGCCAGCGATTATACAGGGGCTAACTATGGCTACACCTTC. Translated: CASDYTGANYGYTF.

The sample holds a few counts of this clonotype. The chain recombines TRBV5-4 with TRBJ2-7, with TRBD2 identical over 9 bases. The CDR3 contains 15 residues. Looked up from germline, CDR1 is SGHNT and CDR2 is YYREEE (reference sequence). Germline trimming cut 1 base from V and 7 bases from J; bases unmatched to any gene: 9. The CDR3 is CASSLIVAGVGEQYF. The CDR3 DNA reads as TGTGCCAGCAGCTTGATCGTAGCGGGAGTCGGGGAGCAGTACTTC.

Remarks on this clonotype: Mismatch with germline at one junction end may stem from a read error. The chain links TRBV7-2 to TRBJ1-4; D call uncertain. The CDR3 is 17 residues long. CDR1 and CDR2 (germline): SGHTA, FQGNSA. The CDR3 DNA is TGTGTCAGCAGCTTCCCGGAGGCGGCCGCAACTAATGAAAAACTGTTTTTT. Protein sequence: CVSSFPEAAATNEKLFF. Full variable domain (rest looked up from reference TRBV7-2 and TRBJ1-4): GAGVSQSPSNKVTEKGKDVELRCDPISGHTALYWYRQSLGQGLEFLIYFQGNSAPDKSGLPSDRFSAERTGGSVSTLTIQRTQQEDSAVYLCVSSFPEAAATNEKLFFGSGTQLSVL.

The chain joins TRBV6-2 or TRBV6-3 to TRBJ2-7; no reliable D call. Germline CDR1 and CDR2: MNHEY and SVGEGT. The CDR3 is 10 residues long. V dropped 10 bases and J dropped 0 bases, with 4 bases sitting between them. CDR3 in DNA: TGTGCCACCTTCTCCTACGAGCAGTACTTC. This gives the protein CATFSYEQYF.

This clonotype occurred a few times. The chain employs TRBV6-2 or TRBV6-3 and TRBJ2-1; D unclear. Trimming stripped 2 bases from V and 2 bases from J, with 13 bases between. This CDR3 is 16 amino acids long. The germline V gene encodes CDR1 MNHEY and CDR2 SVGEGT. The CDR3 here is CASSYAAVNPYNEQFF. The DNA for the CDR3 is TGTGCCAGCAGTTACGCCGCAGTGAACCCCTACAATGAGCAGTTCTTC.

This clonotype was counted at least ten times. The chain employs TRBV5-1 and TRBJ2-7, with D possibly being TRBD1 (5 bases). Trimming stripped 0 bases from V and 3 bases from J, with 22 bases between. Germline lookup yields CDR1 SGHRS and CDR2 YFSETQ. The CDR3 covers 18 residues. The CDR3 nucleotides are TGCGCCAGCAGCTTGGTGGGGCCCTCAATTAAGGTAGGCTACGAGCAGTACTTC. As protein: CASSLVGPSIKVGYEQYF.

In its sample, this clonotype was seen a few times. The V and J genes are TRBV30 and TRBJ1-2; D gene unclear. The CDR3 consists of 13 residues. CDR1 and CDR2 from the germline V gene are GTSNPN and SVGIG (reference sequence). V was cut by 2 bases and J by 6 bases, with 13 bases left in between. CDR3 region: CAWSPTYPDGYTF. CDR3 DNA sequence: TGTGCCTGGAGTCCAACGTACCCCGATGGCTACACCTTC.

This clonotype has just a few counts. The V call is TRBV2, the J call TRBJ1-2; D not resolved. CDR3 length: 14 amino acids. The germline gives CDR1 SNHLY, CDR2 FYNNEI. V was cut by 6 bases and J by 8 bases, with 19 bases left in between. The DNA for the CDR3 is TGTGCCAGCAGCCCGGAGTGGTCCGGTTGGGGCTACACCTTC. It yields the protein CASSPEWSGWGYTF.

The genes are TRBV7-6 and TRBJ1-2, with 9 bases identical to TRBD1. Germline CDR1 and CDR2: SGHVS and FNYEAQ. V shed 2 bases, J shed 3 bases, and the junction held 22 bases outside the gene matches. The CDR3 is made up of 21 amino acids. The CDR3 here is CASSLFAAAVGDRDQHYGYTF. Written as DNA, the CDR3 is TGTGCCAGCAGCTTATTTGCGGCTGCCGTGGGGGACAGGGACCAGCACTATGGCTACACCTTC.

This clonotype was found many times. The chain joins TRBV14 to TRBJ2-7, with a possible D match to TRBD2 (5 bases). The germline V gene has CDR1 SGHDN and CDR2 FVKESK. The CDR3 is made up of 13 amino acids. Trimming shortened V by 3 bases and J by 3 bases, and 9 bases separated the two germline ends. The CDR3 here is CASSHVRGYEQYF. The CDR3 bases are TGTGCCAGCAGCCATGTACGGGGCTACGAGCAGTACTTC.